These T cell receptor beta chains were read from a single sample in a study of blood T cell repertoires in COVID-19. Measured with immunoSEQ multiplex PCR; TCRdb has only the in-frame clones, and not every one. Of fewer than 150,000 clones detected, 75% to 90% appear once; the ten largest clones hold 30%. Sample: peripheral blood. The receptors come from a woman aged 70-85 years with acute or convalescent COVID-19. CDR3s include the opening cysteine and the closing phenylalanine or tryptophan. Clone size is not always given. Where it is, it says once, few, many or a class for expanded clones.

j_call | v_call | clone_size | cdr3_aa
TRBJ1-1 | TRBV28 | . | CASSLTGRNTEAFF
TRBJ2-7 | TRBV14 | few | CASSFGQLREQYF
TRBJ1-2 | TRBV27 | . | CASSLSSGVDGYTF
TRBJ1-5 | TRBV4-2 | . | CASSQEHRVAFSQPQHF
TRBJ2-1 | TRBV15 | once | CATSKTGGQGGEQFF
TRBJ1-4 | TRBV3-1/TRBV3-2 | once | CASSQAGGMEKLFF
TRBJ1-5 | TRBV18 | . | CASSGGGGQPQHF
TRBJ1-1 | TRBV4-1 | . | CASSPYDRGIEAFF
TRBJ1-2 | TRBV15 | . | CATSVRRGNYGYTF
TRBJ1-5 | TRBV2 | . | CASQPGQVGQPQHF
TRBJ2-7 | TRBV24-1 | . | CATSDSRTGDYEQYF
TRBJ1-1 | TRBV2 | . | CASSEFPPGRNTEAFF
TRBJ1-2 | TRBV4-1 | . | CASSQGDRLNYGYTF
TRBJ1-3 | TRBV30 | . | CAWSPQPGNTIYF
TRBJ1-3 | TRBV18 | . | CASSPPQIISGNTIYF
TRBJ1-1 | TRBV29-1 | . | CSVERQGAGTEAFF
TRBJ2-1 | TRBV7-9 | few | CASSSSFGWDEQFF
TRBJ2-2 | TRBV5-4 | . | CASSLGSGGSNTGELFF
TRBJ2-6 | TRBV2 | . | CASRTASSGANVLTF
TRBJ1-6 | TRBV28 | . | CASSSDSFDSPLHF
TRBJ1-1 | TRBV3-1/TRBV3-2 | . | CASSQERRGAFF
TRBJ1-1 | TRBV12-3/TRBV12-4 | . | CASSLSGEAFF
TRBJ1-5 | TRBV19 | once | CASGRDGGASNQPQHF
TRBJ2-5 | TRBV6-6 | few | CASSYSRETQYF
TRBJ2-1 | TRBV19 | . | CASSIGGYEQFF
TRBJ2-2 | TRBV4-1 | . | CASSQPTSLSGELFF
TRBJ1-3 | TRBV7-9 | . | CASSPGRGLGNTIYF
TRBJ1-4 | TRBV19 | . | CASSFGQGTEKLFF
TRBJ1-4 | TRBV28 | . | CASNAGQGFEKLFF
TRBJ2-7 | TRBV30 | . | CAFDTGPYEQYF
TRBJ1-1 | TRBV15 | . | CATSRMEIMNTEAFF
TRBJ1-5 | TRBV30 | . | CAWSGAPQVGPQHF
TRBJ2-7 | TRBV5-1 | . | CASSGGQGYEQYF
TRBJ2-1 | TRBV6-6 | . | CASGDRDTYNEQFF
TRBJ1-1 | TRBV30 | . | CAWSALQGAGTEAFF
TRBJ2-2 | TRBV5-1 | once | CASSQARGWNTGELFF
TRBJ2-3 | TRBV6-1 | . | CASSESGQGAWDTQYF
TRBJ2-5 | TRBV9 | . | CASSGEGQETQYF
TRBJ2-5 | TRBV10-3 | . | CAIRQEGNGETQYF
TRBJ2-7 | TRBV29-1 | . | CSVEPGTGVYEQYF
TRBJ1-2 | TRBV11-2 | . | CASSPGTGGRGYTF
TRBJ1-5 | TRBV4-1 | . | CASSQLQGQGNQPQHF
TRBJ1-2 | TRBV28 | once | CASSLPPQGYTF
TRBJ2-2 | TRBV19 | . | CASSLGITGELFF
TRBJ2-3 | TRBV10-3 | . | CAISYGGATDTQYF
TRBJ2-5 | TRBV5-4 | . | CASSLVGARETQYF
TRBJ2-2 | TRBV2 | . | CASRGFNTGELFF
TRBJ1-2 | TRBV3-1/TRBV3-2 | . | CASSQEGVPNYGYTF
TRBJ2-2 | TRBV3-1/TRBV3-2 | . | CASSQGGGATGELFF
TRBJ2-7 | TRBV10-1 | . | CASSPPGQGPTF
TRBJ2-2 | TRBV7-9 | . | CASSPLAGGPGELFF
TRBJ2-2 | TRBV28 | once | CASSSHGLASTGELFF
TRBJ1-2 | TRBV6-5 | . | CASSLRQGRDGYTF